The present T cell receptor (beta chain) was sequenced within a study of beta chain features in type 1 diabetes (dated by TCRdb to the late 2010s). Context from the whole study: Patients and healthy donors did not differ in mean age, gender distribution, total cell number or subset yield. Across all samples, 107,917,701 sorted cells were examined, and cell number per subset correlated strongly with RNA yield. In the study, TCRB repertoires of sorted circulating CD4+ T cell subsets from recently diagnosed type 1 diabetes patients were compared with those of matched healthy donors. Regulatory and stem cell-like memory subsets were isolated from only 8 patients and roughly 8 healthy donors, whereas naive and central memory subsets came from all 30 or so donors. Here is what the overall study found, with its caveats: Naive, central memory and regulatory TCRB repertoires appeared to be more similar among patients than among healthy donors. At VDJ recombination sites, patients with type 1 diabetes made fewer insertions and deleted more nucleotides, a pattern implying thymic rearrangement abnormalities. A moderate but significant shortening of TCRB CDR3 length was observed in type 1 diabetes patients in all four CD4+ subsets. Because cDNA was sequenced instead of genomic DNA, highly expressing activated cells could be over-represented, though the groups showed no difference in activation or CD3 levels. Shorter templates might be favored by PCR, yet because patient and control samples were amplified and corrected together, any such skew would affect both groups equally. Because small numbers of individuals were included in the HLA sub-analyses, any influence of HLA type on TCRB rearrangement was left unresolved.

The germline V gene sets CDR1 to SQVTM and CDR2 to ANQGSEA. The V end loses 1 base and the J end loses 4 bases, and a stretch of 7 bases separates them. CDR3 length: 13 amino acids, cysteine to phenylalanine. Here the CDR3 DNA is all that survives: 39 bases in frame from base 1. Each donor gave one peripheral blood draw, averaging about 100 mL, which was collected into heparinised tubes. A BD FACSAria II and a panel including CD45RO, CCR7, CD25, CD127, CD95 and CD27 were used to sort naive, central memory, regulatory and stem cell-like memory CD4+ T cells. Purity was above 95% for every sorted population. PBMCs were separated immediately by Lymphoprep density gradient centrifugation and were stained directly, without being cultured. Samples were stained and sorted in pairs, with one healthy donor and one patient per experiment, so that batch effects were minimized. Remarks on this clone: Its antigen target is currently unknown. No base quality information exists; no much larger clone differs at one position.

The entire amount of isolated RNA was reverse transcribed using the High Capacity cDNA Reverse Transcription Kit, so the sequenced TCRB transcripts were expressed ones. Deep immunoSEQ sequencing was applied to naive, central memory and regulatory T cell samples, giving an average of roughly 3.6 million total reads per sample. Sorted cells were lysed in RLT buffer, and RNA was extracted using DNase-treated RNeasy Micro or Mini kits according to cell number. Each cell subset was processed separately to prevent cross-contamination, with patient and healthy donor samples processed together. The immunoSEQ multiplex PCR was used to amplify TCRB sequences from cDNA, yielding 87-bp fragments that span the CDR3 region. Amplicons were sequenced on the Illumina HiSeq platform. The authors' pipeline ran thus. Synthetic template baselines were used to correct PCR bias computationally, reads within Hamming distance 2 were collapsed together, and singletons that could not be merged were discarded. Reads were aligned to IMGT to assign V, D and J genes, CDR3 length, and insertions or deletions at six rearrangement sites. Within each subset, clonotype counts were normalized to sorted cell number, after which true diversity and Gini coefficients were computed with the tcR R package. The overlap coefficient, calculated on TCRB nucleotide sequences, was used to quantify repertoire sharing. As a proxy for the pre-selection repertoire, out-of-frame TCRB sequences from naive cells were analyzed. In TCRdb, the immuneACCESS table is reduced to in-frame sequences with V and J assigned. These tables do not hold every clone; where another copy was compared, an unresolved V gene accounts for under half, and the others remain unexplained. From that table come the V and J calls and clone size; the DNA was used to work out D and trimming. This sample lists roughly 400,000 clones; approximately 16% were detected once. About 0.019% of the sample is taken by the ten largest.

This clonotype was obtained from a woman younger than 30 in good health. Sequenced sample: naive CD4+ T cells from blood. The sample's cell subset or site label, decoded: true naive CD4+ T cells. The chain links TRBV29-1 with TRBJ1-4, with no confidently assigned D gene. The DNA is TGCAGCGTTGAAGGGCAGTTTAATGAAAAACTGTTTTTT. This gives the protein CSVEGQFNEKLFF.